The 22 T cell receptor beta chains below come from one sample, sequenced in a study of memory CD4+ T cells and cytomegalovirus serostatus. The sort gate was single viable CD3+CD4+CD8-CD45RO+ cells for memory CD4+ T cells. Measured with immunoSEQ multiplex PCR; TCRdb has only the in-frame clones, and not every one. The sample has fewer than 40,000 clones; 65% to 80% are singletons. Material for sequencing was memory CD4+ T cells from blood. The source of these receptors is an adult in good health and CMV-seropositive.

V gene TRBV6-4 combines with J gene TRBJ1-4, with 7 bases fitting TRBD1. J lost 4 bases, V lost 2 bases, and 4 bases had no gene match. CDR1 is MRHNA, CDR2 SNTAGT, per germline. The CDR3 extends over 15 amino acids. The CDR3 reads CASSDPTGRNEKLFF. The CDR3 DNA sequence: TGTGCCAGCAGTGACCCGACAGGGCGTAATGAAAAACTGTTTTTT.

The J gene is TRBJ1-2, the V gene TRBV29-1, with 9 bases lining up with TRBD1. CDR1 SQVTM and CDR2 ANQGSEA come from the germline V gene. J lost 7 bases, V lost 7 bases, and 10 bases had no gene match. The CDR3 extends over 13 amino acids. The CDR3 protein is CSAAGTGIVGYTF. DNA for the CDR3: TGCAGCGCCGCCGGGACAGGGATTGTTGGCTACACCTTC.

This chain connects TRBV18 to TRBJ2-3, with D unclear. This CDR3 contains 13 residues. The germline gives CDR1 KGHSH, CDR2 LQKENI. V was trimmed by 3 bases and J by 6 bases, leaving 10 bases between them. The CDR3 DNA follows: TGTGCCAGCTCACCCGAACTGAGGGATACGCAGTATTTT. Translation: CASSPELRDTQYF.

CDR3 residues: CASSQASIPSGAEELFF. The DNA of the CDR3 is TGCGCCAGCAGCCAAGCGTCAATACCTAGCGGGGCGGAGGAGCTGTTTTTT. The V call is TRBV4-3, the J call TRBJ2-2; 9 bases line up with TRBD2. The V and J ends lost 1 base and 10 bases, in that order; junction bases with no gene match: 13. From germline, CDR1 is LGHNA and CDR2 YSLEER. There are 17 residues in the CDR3.

This clone was seen a single time. The chain combines TRBV5-1 with TRBJ2-3; D is undetermined. The CDR3 has 12 residues. CDR1 and CDR2 (germline): SGHRS, YFSETQ. V lost 1 base and J 3 bases, leaving 3 bases between the germline ends. CDR3 loop: CASSLTTDTQYF. CDR3 DNA sequence: TGCGCCAGCAGCTTGACGACAGATACGCAGTATTTT.

V and J are TRBV10-3 and TRBJ2-1; TRBD2 aligns across 10 bases. Germline assignment: CDR1 ENHRY and CDR2 SYGVKD. The CDR3 has 15 residues. V lost 1 base to trimming and J lost 6 bases; unmatched junction nucleotides: 3. DNA of the CDR3: TGTGCCATCAGTGAGTTGGAGCGGGGGGGCAATGAGCAGTTCTTC. Encoded protein: CAISELERGGNEQFF.

The V call is TRBV7-2, the J call TRBJ2-2, with TRBD2 matching 10 bases. CDR3 length equals 18 residues. Per germline, CDR1 SGHTA and CDR2 FQGNSA. After removal of 5 bases from V and 5 bases from J, the junction contained 14 bases not matched to a gene. Here the CDR3 DNA reads TGTGCCAGCAGCCCCCGGGGACTAGCGTATCGTGGTACCGGGGAGCTGTTTTTT. This translates into CASSPRGLAYRGTGELFF.

The chain employs TRBV6-1 and TRBJ1-3; D unclear. Trimming pared 5 bases from V and 4 bases from J, leaving 12 bases between. Germline V CDR1 and CDR2: MNHNS, SASEGT. The CDR3 spans 14 residues. The CDR3 DNA reads as TGTGCCAGCAGTATGAGGGATTTCGGAAACACCATATATTTT. Its translation is CASSMRDFGNTIYF.

This chain uses TRBV4-3 with TRBJ2-3; D is undetermined. This CDR3 comprises 18 residues. The V end lost 1 base, the J end lost 1 base, and 18 bases lay between the germline ends. Germline lookup yields CDR1 LGHNA and CDR2 YSLEER. The CDR3 loop is CASSQGAGWKSGTDTQYF. The CDR3 DNA follows: TGCGCCAGCAGCCAAGGGGCAGGCTGGAAGAGTGGCACAGATACGCAGTATTTT.

The gene calls are TRBV9 and TRBJ2-7; maybe TRBD2 (5 bases). The CDR3 consists of 14 residues. The germline CDR1 and CDR2 sequences are SGDLS and YYNGEE. The V gene lost 4 bases and the J gene lost 2 bases, with 13 bases spanning the gap. CDR3 in DNA: TGTGCCAGCAGCCCAGGAGGCCGTGCCTACGAGCAGTACTTC. It specifies CASSPGGRAYEQYF. Based on the CDR3 plus reference TRBV9 and TRBJ2-7, the full variable domain is DSGVTQTPKHLITATGQRVTLRCSPRSGDLSVYWYQQSLDQGLQFLIQYYNGEERAKGNILERFSAQQFPDLHSELNLSSLELGDSALYFCASSPGGRAYEQYFGPGTRLTVT.

The V call is TRBV14, the J call TRBJ2-2; maybe TRBD1 (5 bases). Germline V gives CDR1 SGHDN, CDR2 FVKESK. V was clipped by 1 base and J by 5 bases, with 11 bases between them. The length of the CDR3 is 15 residues. Here the CDR3 reads CASSQVRGATGELFF. As DNA, the CDR3 is TGTGCCAGCAGCCAAGTTCGTGGGGCGACCGGGGAGCTGTTTTTT.

The rearrangement joins TRBV6-1 to TRBJ2-1, with unresolved D. The CDR3 is 16 residues long. Trimming stripped 3 bases from V and 2 bases from J, with 14 bases between. The germline CDR1 and CDR2 sequences are MNHNS and SASEGT. The CDR3 DNA follows: TGTGCCAGCAGTGATTTGGGGATTAGGACCTACAATGAGCAGTTCTTC. Its protein product is CASSDLGIRTYNEQFF.

This chain uses TRBV27 with TRBJ2-5; TRBD1 or TRBD2 may be the D gene (5 bases each). The CDR3 sequence is 14 residues long. Trimming removed 1 base at V and 2 bases at J, with 8 bases between. Germline CDR1 MNHEY, CDR2 SMNVEV (reference sequence). The chain's CDR3 is CASSLWGGQETQYF. DNA for the CDR3: TGTGCCAGCAGTTTATGGGGCGGGCAAGAGACCCAGTACTTC.

The chain is built from TRBV5-4 and TRBJ1-2; 8 bases align to TRBD1. The CDR3 is 13 amino acids. The J segment lost 7 bases and the V segment lost 4 bases, leaving 6 bases of the junction unmatched. Germline assignment: CDR1 SGHNT and CDR2 YYREEE (reference sequence). The CDR3 DNA reads TGTGCCAGCAGCCTCAGGGGGCCGGGTGGCTACACCTTC. This translates into CASSLRGPGGYTF.

Concerning this clone: A junction boundary mismatches the germline segment, possibly from a read error. V usage is TRBV7-7 and J usage is TRBJ1-5; D gene ambiguous. The germline V gene encodes CDR1 SSHAT and CDR2 FNYEAQ (reference sequence). The CDR3 runs to 13 residues. The CDR3 protein is CASSFAEGQPQHF. DNA for the CDR3: TGTGCTAGCAGCTTTGCGGAGGGTCAGCCCCAGCATTTT.

This chain links TRBV6-1 with TRBJ2-5; D gene ambiguous. CDR1 and CDR2 from the germline V gene are MNHNS and SASEGT. The CDR3 runs to 13 residues. Trimming left V 6 bases short and J 2 bases short, with 10 bases between. CDR3 protein: CASRRHPQETQYF. The CDR3 DNA reads as TGTGCCAGCAGGCGGCATCCACAAGAGACCCAGTACTTC.

The chain carries TRBV5-1 and TRBJ1-3; unclear D gene. Germline-derived CDR1 and CDR2 are SGHRS and YFSETQ. CDR3 length: 15 residues. Trimming shortened V by 0 bases and J by 0 bases, and 7 bases separated the two germline ends. The CDR3 region has the DNA TGCGCCAGCAGCTTGGACGGACTCTCTGGAAACACCATATATTTT. The encoded protein is CASSLDGLSGNTIYF.

CDR3 in amino acids: CASSAGRTNTGELFF. Here the CDR3 DNA reads TGTGCCAGCAGCGCGGGGCGGACAAACACCGGGGAGCTGTTTTTT. This chain links TRBV7-2 with TRBJ2-2, with D maybe TRBD2 (6 bases). The CDR3 spans 15 residues. The V gene's germline CDR1 is SGHTA and CDR2 FQGNSA. The germline V and J ends were trimmed by 5 bases and 2 bases, with 12 bases remaining between them.

The rearrangement joins TRBV7-2 to TRBJ1-5; 9 bases line up with TRBD1. The CDR3 covers 15 residues. V dropped 5 bases and J dropped 2; count of bases not matched to a gene: 4. Germline-derived CDR1 and CDR2 are SGHTA and FQGNSA. This CDR3 reads CASSHTGGGNQPQHF. For the CDR3, the DNA is TGTGCCAGCAGCCATACAGGGGGCGGCAATCAGCCCCAGCATTTT.

V gene TRBV6-6 combines with J gene TRBJ1-2, with 10 bases fitting TRBD1. CDR1 MNHNY and CDR2 SVGAGI come from the germline V gene (reference sequence). The CDR3 length is 13 residues. J gave up 8 bases and V 8 bases, and 8 bases lay outside the gene matches. The CDR3 nucleotides read TGTGCCAGCCGTGACGGACAGGGGGGCGGCTACACCTTC. Residues: CASRDGQGGGYTF.

The chain links TRBV4-2 to TRBJ2-5; D remains ambiguous. Germline CDR1 is LGHNA and CDR2 is YNFKEQ. The CDR3 has 13 amino acids. V was cut by 2 bases and J by 2 bases, with 6 bases left in between. The CDR3 is CASSQSSQETQYF. DNA of the CDR3: TGTGCCAGCAGCCAAAGCAGTCAAGAGACCCAGTACTTC.

The chain joins TRBV9 to TRBJ2-3, with 7 bases matching TRBD1. CDR1 is SGDLS and CDR2 is YYNGEE in the germline V gene. The length of the CDR3 is 16 residues. The V gene end was trimmed by 3 bases and the J gene end by 3 bases; junction bases not matched to a gene: 10. The DNA for the CDR3 is TGTGCCAGCAGCGCCCGGACAGGTTCAGGAACAGATACGCAGTATTTT. Protein product: CASSARTGSGTDTQYF.